The rows below give T cell receptor beta chains drawn from one sample of a study of CD8 T cells in ankylosing spondylitis. MiXCR, run by TCRdb on the 5' RACE reads, gives a single entry per CDR3 protein. Among 300,000 to 400,000 distinct CDR3 sequences listed, approximately 15% were seen once. The sequencing sample was made of blood, either unsorted or a sorted T cell fraction (not recorded which). The source is a male donor with ankylosing spondylitis or in good health (not recorded which). Each CDR3 is given with its conserved first and last residue. Each record gives: D gene, V gene, J gene, clone size, CDR3 DNA, CDR3 protein. D genes are given only for firm matches. Clone size is not always given. Where it is, it says once, few, many or a class for expanded clones.

d_call: NA
v_call: TRBV7-9
j_call: TRBJ2-7
clone_size: many
cdr3_nt: TGTGCCAGCAGCTTCGAGGGCGGGACAAGGGTCTACGAGCAGTACTTC
cdr3_aa: CASSFEGGTRVYEQYF

d_call: NA
v_call: TRBV5-1
j_call: TRBJ2-5
clone_size: few
cdr3_nt: TGCGCCAGCAGGGGCTGGGCGGGGATTGAAGAGACCCAGTACTTC
cdr3_aa: CASRGWAGIEETQYF

d_call: NA
v_call: TRBV20-1
j_call: TRBJ2-7
clone_size: NA
cdr3_nt: TGCAGTGCCTCGATTGCGGTCTCCTACGAGCAGTACTTC
cdr3_aa: CSASIAVSYEQYF

d_call: NA
v_call: TRBV5-5
j_call: TRBJ1-4
clone_size: few
cdr3_nt: TGTGCCAGCAGCCCCGGGCCGGGACTCAATGAAAAACTGTTTTTT
cdr3_aa: CASSPGPGLNEKLFF

d_call: NA
v_call: TRBV20-1
j_call: TRBJ2-1
clone_size: NA
cdr3_nt: TGCAGTGCTTATAGCGGATACAATGAGCAGTTCTTC
cdr3_aa: CSAYSGYNEQFF

d_call: NA
v_call: TRBV29-1
j_call: TRBJ1-2
clone_size: NA
cdr3_nt: TGCAGCGTTGTCGGGGGACTTATCTATGGCTACACCTTC
cdr3_aa: CSVVGGLIYGYTF

d_call: NA
v_call: TRBV12-3/TRBV12-4
j_call: TRBJ1-1
clone_size: NA
cdr3_nt: TGTGCCAGCAGGAAACCAGAGAACACTGAAGCTTTCTTT
cdr3_aa: CASRKPENTEAFF

d_call: TRBD1
v_call: TRBV10-2
j_call: TRBJ2-7
clone_size: NA
cdr3_nt: TGCGCCAGCAGTGAGACAGGGACAGGAGCCTACGAGCAGTACTTC
cdr3_aa: CASSETGTGAYEQYF

d_call: NA
v_call: TRBV27
j_call: TRBJ2-1
clone_size: NA
cdr3_nt: TGTGCCAGCAGTCCCAGCGGGTCGGCCTCCTACAATGAGCAGTTCTTC
cdr3_aa: CASSPSGSASYNEQFF

d_call: NA
v_call: TRBV12-3/TRBV12-4
j_call: TRBJ1-4
clone_size: few
cdr3_nt: TGTGCCAGCAGAAGACGGTTCGAAAAACTGTTTTTT
cdr3_aa: CASRRRFEKLFF

d_call: TRBD1
v_call: TRBV5-1
j_call: TRBJ1-1
clone_size: many
cdr3_nt: TGCGCCAGCAGCTTGGAGGGGGCCGAAGCTTTCTTT
cdr3_aa: CASSLEGAEAFF

d_call: TRBD2
v_call: TRBV2
j_call: TRBJ2-1
clone_size: NA
cdr3_nt: TGTGCCAGCACCTCGGAGGCGGGAGGTAATGAGCAGTTCTTC
cdr3_aa: CASTSEAGGNEQFF

d_call: NA
v_call: TRBV5-1
j_call: TRBJ2-1
clone_size: NA
cdr3_nt: TGCGCCAGCAGTAGTACGACGGTGGCCGGGTTGCAGTTCTTC
cdr3_aa: CASSSTTVAGLQFF

d_call: TRBD1
v_call: TRBV11-2
j_call: TRBJ1-4
clone_size: NA
cdr3_nt: TGTGCCAGCAGCCTCTTGGGACAGGGACGAACTAATGAAAAACTGTTTTTT
cdr3_aa: CASSLLGQGRTNEKLFF

d_call: NA
v_call: TRBV9
j_call: TRBJ2-3
clone_size: few
cdr3_nt: TGTGCCAGCAGCGCTGCCGGGGTACCCACAGATACGCAGTATTTT
cdr3_aa: CASSAAGVPTDTQYF

d_call: NA
v_call: TRBV19
j_call: TRBJ1-1
clone_size: NA
cdr3_nt: TGTGCCTCGAACCGGGGAGAGGGGACTGAAGCTTTCTTT
cdr3_aa: CASNRGEGTEAFF

d_call: NA
v_call: TRBV7-6
j_call: TRBJ2-2
clone_size: NA
cdr3_nt: TGTGCCAGCAGCTTAGCTCCCCAAGCGAACACCGGGGAGCTGTTTTTT
cdr3_aa: CASSLAPQANTGELFF

d_call: TRBD2
v_call: TRBV20-1
j_call: TRBJ2-3
clone_size: few
cdr3_nt: TGCAGTGCTAGAGACCCCCACCATGGAGGGACTAGCGGCACAGATACGCAGTATTTT
cdr3_aa: CSARDPHHGGTSGTDTQYF

d_call: NA
v_call: TRBV5-1
j_call: TRBJ1-5
clone_size: few
cdr3_nt: TGCGCCAGCAGCCTGGACGGTCGCAATCAGCCCCAGCATTTT
cdr3_aa: CASSLDGRNQPQHF

d_call: TRBD2
v_call: TRBV5-1
j_call: TRBJ2-1
clone_size: many
cdr3_nt: TGCGCCAGCAGCTTGGCATCTAGCGGGGGCCCAAGCTCCTACAATGAGCAGTTCTTC
cdr3_aa: CASSLASSGGPSSYNEQFF

d_call: NA
v_call: TRBV18
j_call: TRBJ2-3
clone_size: NA
cdr3_nt: TGTGCCAGCTCACCACGCAACGGGTCTAGCACAGATACGCAGTATTTT
cdr3_aa: CASSPRNGSSTDTQYF

d_call: NA
v_call: TRBV29-1
j_call: TRBJ2-1
clone_size: NA
cdr3_nt: TGCAGCGTTGCTGTGGGAGGTGTCTCCTACAATGAGCAGTTCTTC
cdr3_aa: CSVAVGGVSYNEQFF

d_call: TRBD1
v_call: TRBV10-3
j_call: TRBJ2-7
clone_size: NA
cdr3_nt: TGTGCCCTTGGACAGGATGCATCCTACGAGCAGTACTTC
cdr3_aa: CALGQDASYEQYF

d_call: NA
v_call: TRBV12-3/TRBV12-4
j_call: TRBJ1-4
clone_size: few
cdr3_nt: TGTGCCAGCAGTTTAATCAGGGGCGCTAATGAAAAACTGTTTTTT
cdr3_aa: CASSLIRGANEKLFF

d_call: TRBD2
v_call: TRBV5-1
j_call: TRBJ2-3
clone_size: NA
cdr3_nt: TGCGCCAGCAGATTGGGGGGGACAGATACGCAGTATTTT
cdr3_aa: CASRLGGTDTQYF

d_call: NA
v_call: TRBV10-3
j_call: TRBJ2-5
clone_size: NA
cdr3_nt: TGTGCCATCAGAAACCAAGAGACCCAGTACTTC
cdr3_aa: CAIRNQETQYF

d_call: NA
v_call: TRBV6-5
j_call: TRBJ2-3
clone_size: NA
cdr3_nt: TGTGCCAGCAGTTACTCCAGGACTACCCTTGATACGCAGTATTTT
cdr3_aa: CASSYSRTTLDTQYF

d_call: NA
v_call: TRBV7-2
j_call: TRBJ1-1
clone_size: NA
cdr3_nt: TGTGCCAGCAGCTTAGCCCCAGGGGATAACACTGAAGCTTTCTTT
cdr3_aa: CASSLAPGDNTEAFF

d_call: NA
v_call: TRBV21-1
j_call: TRBJ2-4
clone_size: NA
cdr3_nt: TGTGCCAGCAACGGGGTAACTCCGGTACGGGTCAAAAACATTCAGTACTTC
cdr3_aa: CASNGVTPVRVKNIQYF

d_call: NA
v_call: TRBV20-1
j_call: TRBJ1-4
clone_size: few
cdr3_nt: TGCAGTGCTAGAGAACGGGGGGCCTACGAAAAACTGTTTTTT
cdr3_aa: CSARERGAYEKLFF

d_call: NA
v_call: TRBV3-1
j_call: TRBJ1-1
clone_size: many
cdr3_nt: TGTGCCAGCAGCCAAGTAGGCAGGCACATGAACACTGAAGCTTTCTTT
cdr3_aa: CASSQVGRHMNTEAFF

d_call: TRBD1
v_call: TRBV5-1
j_call: TRBJ1-1
clone_size: few
cdr3_nt: TGCGCCAGCAGCTTGGTCTCGGGCAGGGGGAGGACTGAAGCTTTCTTT
cdr3_aa: CASSLVSGRGRTEAFF

d_call: NA
v_call: TRBV18
j_call: TRBJ2-1
clone_size: NA
cdr3_nt: TGTGCCAGCTCACCCCCAACCGGGATTCTAGGCATCTTC
cdr3_aa: CASSPPTGILGIF

d_call: NA
v_call: TRBV5-1
j_call: TRBJ1-1
clone_size: few
cdr3_nt: TGCGCCAGCAGCCGTTTTGGACCGAACACTGAAGCTTTCTTT
cdr3_aa: CASSRFGPNTEAFF

d_call: NA
v_call: TRBV29-1
j_call: TRBJ2-3
clone_size: NA
cdr3_nt: TGCAGCGTTGTTTCGGGAGTGGATACGCAGTATTTT
cdr3_aa: CSVVSGVDTQYF

d_call: NA
v_call: TRBV7-7
j_call: TRBJ2-5
clone_size: few
cdr3_nt: TGTGCCAGCAGCGCTCGACAGGGAGGGTTAGAGACCCAGTACTTC
cdr3_aa: CASSARQGGLETQYF

d_call: NA
v_call: TRBV10-3
j_call: TRBJ2-7
clone_size: NA
cdr3_nt: TGTGCCATCACGGGAAGCGAATCAGCCGAGCAGTACTTC
cdr3_aa: CAITGSESAEQYF

d_call: NA
v_call: TRBV7-2
j_call: TRBJ2-1
clone_size: few
cdr3_nt: TGTGCCAGCAGCTCCAGACTAGCCTACAATGAGCAGTTCTTC
cdr3_aa: CASSSRLAYNEQFF

d_call: TRBD1
v_call: TRBV11-2
j_call: TRBJ2-1
clone_size: NA
cdr3_nt: TGTGCCAGCAGCTTCCCTGCTCGGGACAGGGGCTCCTACAATGAGCAGTTCTTC
cdr3_aa: CASSFPARDRGSYNEQFF